The clone carrying this TCR beta chain was recorded at least ten times. The target antigen is unknown. TCRdb re-called the 5' RACE reads through MiXCR, storing one row per CDR3 protein. Of tens of thousands of distinct CDR3 sequences listed, over 5.5% are singletons. V was shortened by 5 bases and J by 3 bases, with 10 bases between the two germline ends. This CDR3 has 12 amino acids. The germline V gene encodes CDR1 DFQATT and CDR2 SNEGSKA (reference sequence). The data are from a study of neurological immune-mediated disorders. Study-wide results and caveats: Expansion of TCR clones was greatest in HTLV-1-associated myelopathy and smallest in multiple sclerosis, where it fell below that of healthy controls.

The sequence was collected from a man between 18 and 29 years old in good health. The source material was CD8+ T cells from blood. J is TRBJ1-2 and V is TRBV20-1; D gene ambiguous. CDR3: CSARHAYYGYTF. CDR3 sequence (DNA): TGCAGTGCTCGACACGCGTACTATGGCTACACCTTC.